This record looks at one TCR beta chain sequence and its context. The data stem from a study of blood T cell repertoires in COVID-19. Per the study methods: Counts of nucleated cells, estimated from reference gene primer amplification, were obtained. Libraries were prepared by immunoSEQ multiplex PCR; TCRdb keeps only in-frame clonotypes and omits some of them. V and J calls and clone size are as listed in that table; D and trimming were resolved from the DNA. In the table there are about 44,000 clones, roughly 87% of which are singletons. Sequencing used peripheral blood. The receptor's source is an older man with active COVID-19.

The CDR3 sequence: CASSPMGGGEETQYF. CDR3 in DNA: TGTGCCAGCAGCCCAATGGGCGGGGGGGAAGAGACCCAGTACTTC. V and J are TRBV7-6 and TRBJ2-5, with 9 bases that match TRBD2. V gave up 5 bases and J gave up 3 bases; unmatched junction bases: 7. Germline CDR1 is SGHVS and CDR2 is FNYEAQ. This CDR3 has 15 amino acids.